The source of this TCR beta chain is a study of T-cell reconstitution after alpha-beta-depleted transplantation in children. Whole-study findings and limits: For some patients, TCRbeta diversity was high at day 60 because of recipient T cells and thymic progenitors that survived. One year after transplant, T-cell counts and diversity came mostly from newly produced T cells. Several hundred graft clones that had expanded were reportedly the source of alpha-beta T cells about two months after transplant.

Preparing the TCRbeta library involved the use of unique molecular identifiers. In TCRdb, the PCR reads were re-called with MiXCR into one record per CDR3 protein. This sample has over 150,000 distinct CDR3 sequences, with approximately 6.9% found just once. This clonotype was seen repeatedly, ten times or more. Its antigen is undetermined. This CDR3 has 15 residues. Germline V gives CDR1 SGHKS, CDR2 YYEKEE (reference sequence). V shed 6 bases, J shed 5 bases, and the junction held 7 bases outside the gene matches. The rearrangement uses TRBV5-5 and TRBJ2-1; the match to TRBD2 covers 11 bases. This TCR was sampled from a boy aged 2 to 9 with acute lymphoblastic leukemia, due to receive a stem cell transplant. Sequences were derived from PBMCs, sampled before TCRalphabeta/CD19-depleted stem cell transplant. The CDR3 spells CASTKPGLADNEQFF. The CDR3 DNA reads TGTGCCAGCACCAAGCCGGGACTAGCGGACAATGAGCAGTTCTTC.